The 10 T cell receptor beta chains below were found in one sample sequenced in a study of blood T cell repertoires in COVID-19. Clones were sequenced by immunoSEQ multiplex PCR, and TCRdb holds only the in-frame ones, with some missing. The table shows 130,000 or so clones, with more than 65% occurring only once. The sample comprised peripheral blood. All receptors come from a human donor in a cohort sampled during active COVID-19.

This clone was counted between two and nine times. This sequence joins TRBV15 and TRBJ1-5, with a possible D match to TRBD1 (5 bases). Per the germline V gene, CDR1 is LNHNV and CDR2 is YYDKDF (reference sequence). The ends were cut back, 6 bases at V and 0 bases at J, with 12 bases in the middle. The CDR3 extends over 15 amino acids. CDR3 region: CATSQGRDSNQPQHF. As DNA, the CDR3 is TGTGCCACCAGTCAGGGTCGAGATAGCAATCAGCCCCAGCATTTT.

This chain uses TRBV27 with TRBJ2-3; a weak D match, TRBD2 (7 bases). The CDR3 sequence is 13 residues long. Looked up from germline, CDR1 is MNHEY and CDR2 is SMNVEV (reference sequence). The V end lost 7 bases, the J end lost 9 bases, and 17 bases lay between the germline ends. In DNA form, the CDR3 reads TGTGCCAGCAATGGGGGGGGGCTAGGGACGCAGTATTTT. Translation: CASNGGGLGTQYF.

This clone was found once. As DNA, the CDR3 is TGTGCCAGCAGCCCGGGGTGGTCCGATACGCAGTATTTT. Translated, it gives CASSPGWSDTQYF. The chain links TRBV7-2 to TRBJ2-3; tentatively, D is TRBD2 (5 bases). V lost 5 bases to trimming and J lost 6 bases, with 12 bases between them. Germline V lookup: CDR1 SGHTA, CDR2 FQGNSA. The CDR3 length is 13 residues. The complete variable domain, with remaining parts taken from reference TRBV7-2 and TRBJ2-3, reads GAGVSQSPSNKVTEKGKDVELRCDPISGHTALYWYRQSLGQGLEFLIYFQGNSAPDKSGLPSDRFSAERTGGSVSTLTIQRTQQEDSAVYLCASSPGWSDTQYFGPGTRLTVL.

This chain joins TRBV5-1 and TRBJ1-1, with a possible D match to TRBD1 (6 bases). This CDR3 spans 14 amino acids. Per the germline V gene, CDR1 is SGHRS and CDR2 is YFSETQ. The ends were cut back, 0 bases at V and 7 bases at J, with 13 bases in the middle. Here the CDR3 DNA reads TGCGCCAGCAGCTTGGCCGGGGGGCGGGGTGAAGCTTTCTTT. Its protein product is CASSLAGGRGEAFF. The full variable domain, in which reference TRBV5-1 and TRBJ1-1 provide the parts outside the CDR3, is KAGVTQTPRYLIKTRGQQVTLSCSPISGHRSVSWYQQTPGQGLQFLFEYFSETQRNKGNFPGRFSGRQFSNSRSEMNVSTLELGDSALYLCASSLAGGRGEAFFGQGTRLTVV.

CDR3 loop: CASSGGTGGENTGELFF. For the CDR3, the DNA is TGTGCCAGCAGTGGGGGGACAGGGGGTGAGAACACCGGGGAGCTGTTTTTT. This chain links TRBV25-1 with TRBJ2-2; 11 bases align to TRBD1. This CDR3 contains 17 residues. The V segment lost 4 bases and the J segment 1 base; nucleotides outside the gene matches: 5. CDR1 and CDR2 (germline): MGHDK, SYGVNS. The entire variable domain, with the rest obtained from reference TRBV25-1 and TRBJ2-2, is as follows: EADIYQTPRYLVIGTGKKITLECSQTMGHDKMYWYQQDPGMELHLIHYSYGVNSTEKGDLSSESTVSRIRTEHFPLTLESARPSHTSQYLCASSGGTGGENTGELFFGEGSRLTVL.

The gene calls are TRBV7-9 and TRBJ1-2; D not resolved. Germline V gene data show CDR1 as SEHNR and CDR2 as FQNEAQ (reference sequence). The CDR3 consists of 13 residues. Trimming pared 3 bases from V and 7 bases from J, leaving 12 bases between. CDR3 in DNA: TGTGCCAGCAGCTTGGGCGGGGAGGGTGGCTACACCTTC. It specifies CASSLGGEGGYTF.

The chain carries TRBV4-1 and TRBJ1-1; D is possibly TRBD1 (5 bases). The CDR3 sequence is 15 residues long. Trimming removed 4 bases from V and 0 bases from J, with 12 bases in between. Germline V CDR1 and CDR2: MGHRA, YSYEKL. This CDR3 reads CASSLTATVNTEAFF. Written as DNA, the CDR3 is TGCGCCAGCAGCCTCACAGCGACAGTGAACACTGAAGCTTTCTTT.

The chain combines TRBV6-5 with TRBJ2-5, with TRBD1 matching 8 bases. Germline-derived CDR1 and CDR2 are MNHEY and SVGAGI. V was clipped by 5 bases and J by 2 bases; unmatched bases: 1. CDR3 length: 13 residues. The CDR3 protein is CASSRTGQETQYF. The CDR3 DNA sequence: TGTGCCAGCAGTAGGACAGGGCAAGAGACCCAGTACTTC.

The J gene is TRBJ2-2, the V gene TRBV7-2, with D maybe TRBD2 (6 bases). The CDR3 runs to 13 residues. Germline CDR1 and CDR2: SGHTA and FQGNSA. Trimming cost V 2 bases and J 6 bases, with 7 bases left between them. The CDR3 DNA is TGTGCCAGCAGCTTATGGGGGGCCGGGGAGCTGTTTTTT. It is translated as CASSLWGAGELFF.

The chain employs TRBV6-5 and TRBJ1-1; no clear D gene. CDR3 length: 13 amino acids. The V end was cut by 7 bases, the J end by 1 base, with 10 bases between. In germline, CDR1 is MNHEY, CDR2 SVGAGI. The CDR3 sequence is CASKEGSNTEAFF. The CDR3 nucleotides are TGTGCCAGCAAGGAGGGCTCGAACACTGAAGCTTTCTTT.